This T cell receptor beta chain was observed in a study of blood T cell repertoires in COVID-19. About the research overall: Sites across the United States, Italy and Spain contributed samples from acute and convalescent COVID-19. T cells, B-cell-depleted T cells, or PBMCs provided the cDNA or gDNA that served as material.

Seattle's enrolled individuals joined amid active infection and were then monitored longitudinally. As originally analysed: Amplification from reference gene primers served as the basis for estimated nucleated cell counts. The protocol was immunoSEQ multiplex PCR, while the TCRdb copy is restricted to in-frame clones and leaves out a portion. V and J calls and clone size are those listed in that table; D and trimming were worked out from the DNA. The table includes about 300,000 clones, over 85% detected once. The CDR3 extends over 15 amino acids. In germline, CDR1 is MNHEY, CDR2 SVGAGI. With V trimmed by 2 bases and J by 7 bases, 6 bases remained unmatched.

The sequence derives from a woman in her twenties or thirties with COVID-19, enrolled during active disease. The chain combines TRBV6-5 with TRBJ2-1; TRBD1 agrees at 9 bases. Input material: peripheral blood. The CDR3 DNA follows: TGTGCCAGCAGTTACGAGGGACAGGGTAGGAATGAGCAGTTCTTC. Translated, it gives CASSYEGQGRNEQFF.